Below, one T cell receptor (beta chain) is given with its context. This sample is drawn from a study of blood T cell repertoires in COVID-19. Trimming took 5 bases from V and 7 from J; bases not matched to a gene: 4. Germline assignment: CDR1 MGHRA and CDR2 YSYEKL. CDR3 length: 13 amino acids. Here immunoSEQ multiplex PCR was the method, and the copy in TCRdb shows in-frame clones only, minus some. This table has 80,000 to 90,000 clones, around 81% appearing once. The sequence came from a woman in her 70s with acute or convalescent COVID-19. Sample: peripheral blood. This rearrangement joins TRBV4-1 to TRBJ1-5; 8 bases are shared with TRBD1. The CDR3 sequence: CASSSDRDQPQHF. The CDR3 DNA sequence: TGCGCCAGCAGCTCGGACAGGGACCAGCCCCAGCATTTT.